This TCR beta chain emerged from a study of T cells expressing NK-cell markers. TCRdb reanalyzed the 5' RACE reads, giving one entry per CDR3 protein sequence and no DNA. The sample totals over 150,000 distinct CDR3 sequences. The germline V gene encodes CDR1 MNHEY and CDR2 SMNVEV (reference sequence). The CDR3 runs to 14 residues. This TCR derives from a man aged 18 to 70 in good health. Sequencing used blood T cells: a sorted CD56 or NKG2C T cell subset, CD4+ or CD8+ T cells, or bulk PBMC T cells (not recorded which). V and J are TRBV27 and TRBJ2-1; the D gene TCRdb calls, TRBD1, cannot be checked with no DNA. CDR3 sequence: CASSYGTPLNEQFF.